The clone carrying this T cell receptor (beta chain) was counted at least ten times. This entry comes from a study of blood T cell repertoires in COVID-19. Study context: COVID-19 samples from acute and convalescent phases originated in the United States, Italy and Spain.

The CDR3 length is 16 residues. Trimming took 4 bases from V and 0 from J; bases not matched to a gene: 3. The germline V gene encodes CDR1 LGHDT and CDR2 YNNKEL (reference sequence). Sequencing used immunoSEQ multiplex PCR; TCRdb keeps in-frame clones, though not all of them. The profile shows a few hundred thousand clones, 83% of them singletons. This TCR derives from a woman aged 25 to 39 with COVID-19, enrolled during active disease. What was sequenced was peripheral blood. The rearrangement links TRBV3-1 (or the pseudogene TRBV3-2) to TRBJ2-3, with 11 bases aligning to TRBD2. CDR3 coding DNA: TGTGCCAGCAGCCGAACTAGCGGGAGTAGCACAGATACGCAGTATTTT. Amino acids: CASSRTSGSSTDTQYF.